This T cell receptor (beta chain) was sequenced in a study of OX40 agonist ivuxolimab in advanced cancers. Overall study: Partial responses were achieved by three patients, of whom one had hepatocellular carcinoma and two had cutaneous melanoma. Study outcomes and limitations: The specificity for antigen of the expanded peripheral T cells was not determined.

The CDR3 sequence is 14 residues long. Trimming cost V 5 bases and J 8 bases; bases outside gene matches: 6. CDR1 MDHEN and CDR2 SYDVKM come from the germline V gene. Sequencing used immunoSEQ multiplex PCR; TCRdb keeps in-frame clones, though not all of them. The table records more than 80,000 clones, approximately 90% of them present only once. A note on this clone: The antigen remains undetermined.

This receptor was identified in an adult with an advanced solid tumor such as melanoma, head and neck, liver or kidney cancer. The chain has TRBV28 and TRBJ1-4, with 9 bases that match TRBD1. Sequencing was performed on CD4+ or CD8+ T cells sorted from blood, taken in a trial of the OX40 agonist ivuxolimab. The DNA for the CDR3 is TGTGCCAGCAGTGCGACAGGGGGATTCGAAAAACTGTTTTTT. As protein: CASSATGGFEKLFF.